The text below deals with one TCR beta chain. Its antigen is not known. Deletions cut 7 bases from V and 4 bases from J, with 7 bases between. The CDR3 runs 11 residues. Per germline, CDR1 MNHEY and CDR2 SVGAGI. Generated by immunoSEQ multiplex PCR, the TCRdb table keeps only in-frame clones and is missing some. The data show 53,000 or so clones, 70% to 85% seen once. The record originates from a study of T cell responses to AZD1222 COVID-19 vaccine. Background on the study: Second-dose intervals near 4 or 12 weeks were combined.

Study results and caveats: All repertoire sampling was performed exclusively after the peak T cell response. White British ancestry dominated among donors, who included more females, and clonal diversity was possibly underestimated.

The sample consisted of peripheral blood, taken on day 0 of AZD1222 vaccination. The TCR originated in an adult in good health. This rearrangement joins TRBV6-5 to TRBJ1-1; D remains unclear. DNA of the CDR3: TGTGCCAGCACTACGAGCACTGAAGCTTTCTTT. Translation: CASTTSTEAFF.